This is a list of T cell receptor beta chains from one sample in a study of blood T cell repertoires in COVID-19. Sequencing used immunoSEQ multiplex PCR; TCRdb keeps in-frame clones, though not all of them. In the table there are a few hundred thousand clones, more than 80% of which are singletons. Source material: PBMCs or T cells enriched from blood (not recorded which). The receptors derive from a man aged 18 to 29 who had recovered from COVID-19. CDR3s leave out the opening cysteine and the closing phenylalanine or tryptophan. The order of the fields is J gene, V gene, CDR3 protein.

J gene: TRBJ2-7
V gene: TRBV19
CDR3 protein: ASSIEARVAYEQY

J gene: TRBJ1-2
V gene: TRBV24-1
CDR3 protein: ATSDTYGYT

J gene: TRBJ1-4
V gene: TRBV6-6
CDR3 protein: ASSSGTGFNEKLF

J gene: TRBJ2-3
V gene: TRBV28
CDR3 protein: ASSLMGLAGSVGTQY

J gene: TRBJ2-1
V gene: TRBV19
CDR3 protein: ASKADGYSYNEQF

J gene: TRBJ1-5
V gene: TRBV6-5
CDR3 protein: ASSRAGNQPQH

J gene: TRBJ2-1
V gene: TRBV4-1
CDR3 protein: ASSQGRLAGIYEQF

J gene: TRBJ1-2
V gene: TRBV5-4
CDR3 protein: ASSLVKEKANYGYT

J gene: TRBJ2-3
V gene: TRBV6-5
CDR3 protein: ASSGLAGGTDTQY

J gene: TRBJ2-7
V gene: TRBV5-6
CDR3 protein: ASSLKGHPSYEQY

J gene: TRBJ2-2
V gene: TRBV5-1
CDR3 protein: ASSKGQGYTGELF

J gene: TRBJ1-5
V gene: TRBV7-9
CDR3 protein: ASSPRGVSNQPQH

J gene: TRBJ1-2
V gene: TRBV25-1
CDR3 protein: ASSESRARGYT

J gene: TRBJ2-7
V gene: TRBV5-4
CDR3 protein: ATGDKNYEQY

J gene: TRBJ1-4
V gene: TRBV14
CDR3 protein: ASSQVPQAGEKLF

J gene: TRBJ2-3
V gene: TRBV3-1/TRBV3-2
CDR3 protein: ASSHPPGGRLTDTQY

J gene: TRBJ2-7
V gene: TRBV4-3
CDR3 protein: ASSPSTSLTGGVVYEQY

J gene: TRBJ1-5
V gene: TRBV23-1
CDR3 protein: ASSQPHQGARNQPQH

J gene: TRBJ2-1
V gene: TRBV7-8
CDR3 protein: ASSSAGGLYNEQF

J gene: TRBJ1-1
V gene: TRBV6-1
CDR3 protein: ASSEVNRREAF

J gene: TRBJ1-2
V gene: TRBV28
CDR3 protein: ASRQGANYGYT

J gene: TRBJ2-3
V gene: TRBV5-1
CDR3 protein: ASSLTGDTQY

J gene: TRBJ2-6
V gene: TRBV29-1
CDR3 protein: SVRGGANVLT

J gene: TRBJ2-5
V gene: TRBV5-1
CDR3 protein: ASSWREVETQY

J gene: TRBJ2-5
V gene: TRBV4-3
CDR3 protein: ASSQDHGAGSEETQY

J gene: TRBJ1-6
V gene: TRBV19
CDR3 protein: ASSDRPLTNSPLH

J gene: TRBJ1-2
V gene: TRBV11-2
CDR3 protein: ASRVVGGGPYGYT

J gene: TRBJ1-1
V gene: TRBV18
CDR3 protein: ASSQGEDTEAF